A single sample is the source of the 8 T cell receptor beta chains below, sequenced in a study of blood T cell repertoires in COVID-19. Clones were read by immunoSEQ multiplex PCR, and TCRdb kept only the in-frame ones, dropping some. The sample lists more than 150,000 clones; around 94% were seen once. The sequencing input was peripheral blood. These TCRs come from a man between 25 and 39 years old with COVID-19, enrolled during active disease.

This clone has only one observation. The CDR3: CASSPPGGARYGYTF. The CDR3 coding sequence is TGTGCCAGTAGCCCTCCTGGGGGGGCGAGGTATGGCTACACCTTC. The chain links TRBV19 to TRBJ1-2, with a possible D match to TRBD1 (6 bases). The CDR3 loop spans 15 amino acids. The V gene lost 6 bases and the J gene lost 5 bases, with 19 bases spanning the gap. Germline lookup yields CDR1 LNHDA and CDR2 SQIVND (reference sequence).

On this clone: Other DNA variants within this sample encode the same CDR3. The chain has TRBV5-4 and TRBJ2-5; D is possibly TRBD2 (5 bases). Per the germline V gene, CDR1 is SGHNT and CDR2 is YYREEE (reference sequence). The CDR3 is 13 amino acids. V lost 0 bases and J lost 2, with 5 bases in between. In nucleotides, the CDR3 is TGTGCCAGCAGCTTGGGAGGGCAAGAGACCCAGTACTTC. It encodes CASSLGGQETQYF.

The CDR3 protein is CASSALPGQGSNEQFF. The DNA of the CDR3 is TGTGCCAGCAGCGCCTTACCGGGACAGGGATCGAATGAGCAGTTCTTC. The chain joins TRBV9 to TRBJ2-1, with 9 bases aligning to TRBD1. The CDR3 sequence is 16 residues long. The J segment lost 7 bases and the V segment lost 3 bases, leaving 11 bases of the junction unmatched. CDR1 and CDR2 from the germline V gene are SGDLS and YYNGEE.

This rearrangement joins TRBV9 to TRBJ1-2, with TRBD1 matching 7 bases. With 4 bases clipped from V and 8 bases from J, the junction kept 14 bases outside the gene matches. CDR1 is SGDLS, CDR2 YYNGEE, per germline. The CDR3 loop spans 15 amino acids. DNA for the CDR3: TGTGCCAGCAGCTTGTCCGGGACAGCCGTAAGGGGCTACACCTTC. It encodes CASSLSGTAVRGYTF.

The chain recombines TRBV18 with TRBJ2-5; 8 nucleotides align to TRBD2. Looked up from germline, CDR1 is KGHSH and CDR2 is LQKENI. The CDR3 has 15 amino acids. After removal of 1 base from V and 1 base from J, the junction contained 2 bases not matched to a gene. The CDR3 reads CASSPLAGGQETQYF. Written as DNA, the CDR3 is TGTGCCAGCTCACCACTGGCGGGGGGCCAAGAGACCCAGTACTTC.

This clone appeared a few times. The chain is built from TRBV5-4 and TRBJ2-1, with 10 bases fitting TRBD2. The junction had 6 bases not matched to a gene; V was cut back by 7 bases and J by 2 bases. Germline-derived CDR1 and CDR2 are SGHNT and YYREEE (reference sequence). This CDR3 region has 15 residues. The CDR3 DNA is TGTGCCAGCCGCCTAGCGGGGGACGCCTACAATGAGCAGTTCTTC. It translates to CASRLAGDAYNEQFF.

The chain combines TRBV19 with TRBJ1-1; 7 positions match TRBD1. J was trimmed by 8 bases and V by 7 bases; bases with no gene match: 4. The germline V gene encodes CDR1 LNHDA and CDR2 SQIVND (reference sequence). The CDR3 sequence is 11 residues long. CDR3 in amino acids: CASNSRGEAFF. The CDR3 bases are TGTGCCAGTAATTCCAGGGGGGAAGCTTTCTTT.

The chain has TRBV30 and TRBJ1-2; 7 bases line up with TRBD1. Unmatched junction bases numbered 5, after V lost 2 bases and J lost 5 bases. CDR1 GTSNPN and CDR2 SVGIG come from the germline V gene (reference sequence). The CDR3 spans 13 residues. This CDR3 reads CAWSLTGFYGYTF. The CDR3 nucleotides read TGTGCCTGGAGTTTGACAGGGTTTTATGGCTACACCTTC.